This entry lists 31 T cell receptor beta chains sequenced from one sample in a study of neoadjuvant anti-PD-1 for oral cavity cancer. Using immunoSEQ multiplex PCR, the repertoire was profiled, and TCRdb retains in-frame clones only, with some absent. The table includes 72,000 or so clones, around 82% detected once. The sequencing used PBMCs, collected before nivolumab (anti-PD-1) treatment. These receptors all stem from a person between 40 and 79 years old with oral cavity squamous cell carcinoma.

This clone was counted a few times. The V gene is TRBV29-1, the J gene TRBJ2-5; 10 bases map to TRBD1. Trimming removed 7 bases from V and 7 bases from J; junction bases left unmatched: 3. From germline, CDR1 is SQVTM and CDR2 ANQGSEA. CDR3 length: 11 amino acids. CDR3 residues: CSGTGGVTQYF. CDR3 DNA sequence: TGCAGCGGGACAGGGGGGGTGACCCAGTACTTC. Based on the CDR3 plus reference TRBV29-1 and TRBJ2-5, the full variable domain is SAVISQKPSRDICQRGTSLTIQCQVDSQVTMMFWYRQQPGQSLTLIATANQGSEATYESGFVIDKFPISRPNLTFSTLTVSNMSPEDSSIYLCSGTGGVTQYFGPGTRLLVL.

This sequence joins TRBV4-2 and TRBJ2-1, with 8 nucleotides matching TRBD1. The CDR3 extends over 16 amino acids. Germline CDR1 LGHNA, CDR2 YNFKEQ. V lost 1 base, J lost 2 bases, and 4 bases stayed unmatched. CDR3 in DNA: TGTGCCAGCAGCCAAGCGGACAGGGTGGCCTACAATGAGCAGTTCTTC. It codes for CASSQADRVAYNEQFF.

Of note for this clone: Different DNA sequences within this sample yield the same CDR3. This sequence joins TRBV6-5 and TRBJ1-1; D remains ambiguous. Trimming removed 2 bases at V and 5 bases at J, with 9 bases between. This CDR3 spans 13 amino acids. Germline CDR1 and CDR2: MNHEY and SVGAGI. CDR3 region: CASSYGGDTEAFF. The DNA of the CDR3 is TGTGCCAGCAGTTACGGTGGGGATACTGAAGCTTTCTTT.

This clone has a single count. The chain combines TRBV10-3 with TRBJ2-7, with 7 bases fitting TRBD1. V was clipped by 4 bases and J by 6 bases; unmatched bases: 6. The CDR3 contains 13 residues. Germline assignment: CDR1 ENHRY and CDR2 SYGVKD. In DNA form, the CDR3 reads TGTGCCATCAGTGGGGATACAGGGGCCGAGCAGTACTTC. Amino acids: CAISGDTGAEQYF.

The chain has TRBV29-1 and TRBJ1-1, with D possibly being TRBD1 (6 bases). V was shortened by 8 bases and J by 2 bases, with 15 bases between the two germline ends. The V gene's germline CDR1 is SQVTM and CDR2 ANQGSEA. The CDR3 is made up of 13 amino acids. This CDR3 reads CSTSGTLNTEAFF. The CDR3 DNA is TGCAGCACCTCCGGGACACTAAACACTGAAGCTTTCTTT.

About this clone itself: At the DNA level, this CDR3 is encoded by other sequences in the same sample as well. V and J are TRBV28 and TRBJ1-5; D unclear. This CDR3 has 11 residues. V was pared by 7 bases and J by 0 bases, with 1 base between. CDR1 is MDHEN and CDR2 is SYDVKM in the germline V gene. Here the CDR3 DNA reads TGTGCCAGCACTAGCAATCAGCCCCAGCATTTT. The encoded protein is CASTSNQPQHF.

The chain uses TRBV7-8 and TRBJ2-3; D is unclear. V was clipped by 5 bases and J by 1 base, with 16 bases between them. The germline V gene encodes CDR1 SGHVS and CDR2 FQNEAQ. This CDR3 has 16 residues. DNA for the CDR3: TGTGCCAGCAGCCACCGTTGGCACCTAGGCACAGATACGCAGTATTTT. Its translation is CASSHRWHLGTDTQYF.

The genes are TRBV6-5 and TRBJ2-3, with 9 bases matching TRBD2. Germline CDR1 is MNHEY and CDR2 is SVGAGI. The junction had 6 bases not matched to a gene; V was cut back by 6 bases and J by 5 bases. This CDR3 is built from 14 residues. The CDR3 DNA is TGTGCCAGCAGCGATAGCGGGAGAGGAGATACGCAGTATTTT. Its protein is CASSDSGRGDTQYF.

This clone was seen a few times. The chain links TRBV4-1 to TRBJ2-4; the D gene is possibly TRBD1 (6 bases). The V gene's germline CDR1 is MGHRA and CDR2 YSYEKL. This CDR3 contains 16 residues. V lost 1 base and J lost 2, with 12 bases in between. CDR3 DNA: TGCGCCAGCAGCCAAGTGGGGGCAGGGTCCAAAAACATTCAGTACTTC. It is translated as CASSQVGAGSKNIQYF.

This clone came up once. V usage is TRBV5-1 and J usage is TRBJ2-3; D possibly corresponds to TRBD2 (6 bases). The CDR3 has 16 amino acids. CDR1 and CDR2 (germline): SGHRS, YFSETQ. Trimming cost V 7 bases and J 2 bases, with 20 bases left between them. CDR3 in amino acids: CASGRGFPWSTDTQYF. The DNA of the CDR3 is TGCGCCAGCGGGCGGGGTTTCCCATGGTCCACAGATACGCAGTATTTT.

The V and J genes are TRBV6-4 and TRBJ2-2; D is unresolved. Trimming removed 0 bases at V and 7 bases at J, with 12 bases between. The CDR3 runs 15 residues. CDR1 and CDR2 from the germline V gene are MRHNA and SNTAGT. CDR3: CASSDSAEYGGELFF. The CDR3, as DNA: TGTGCCAGCAGTGACTCGGCGGAATATGGCGGGGAGCTGTTTTTT.

This rearrangement joins TRBV5-1 to TRBJ2-5; D assignment may be TRBD1 or TRBD2 (6 bases each). The CDR3 totals 17 residues. Germline values: CDR1 SGHRS, CDR2 YFSETQ. V lost 0 bases and J lost 5, with 20 bases in between. The CDR3 bases are TGCGCCAGCAGCTTGGTGGATGGTGGCACGGGGGCTGAGACCCAGTACTTC. Translation: CASSLVDGGTGAETQYF.

This chain uses TRBV19 with TRBJ2-7; D not resolved. The CDR3 is 14 amino acids. Germline lookup yields CDR1 LNHDA and CDR2 SQIVND (reference sequence). Trimming left V 4 bases short and J 0 bases short, with 10 bases between. This chain's CDR3 is CASSTRHNSYEQYF. In nucleotides, the CDR3 is TGTGCCAGTAGTACGCGCCACAACTCCTACGAGCAGTACTTC.

The rearrangement joins TRBV5-6 to TRBJ1-3; D not certain. Between the trimmed V and J ends, which lost 4 bases and 4 bases, there was a span of 9 bases. The V gene's germline CDR1 is SGHDT and CDR2 YYEEEE. The CDR3 is 13 residues long. Here the CDR3 reads CASSPPVGNTIYF. For the CDR3, the DNA is TGTGCCAGCAGCCCCCCAGTAGGAAACACCATATATTTT.

This clone was found once. The chain is built from TRBV29-1 and TRBJ2-1; D gene unclear. Trimming pared 5 bases from V and 4 bases from J, leaving 9 bases between. Germline V CDR1 and CDR2: SQVTM, ANQGSEA. The CDR3 sequence is 12 residues long. The CDR3 loop is CSVLDGYNEQFF. The DNA of the CDR3 is TGCAGCGTTCTGGACGGATACAATGAGCAGTTCTTC.

The chain couples TRBV11-2 to TRBJ2-7; D may be TRBD2 (5 bases). From germline, CDR1 is SGHAT and CDR2 FQNNGV. The CDR3 is 12 amino acids. Trimming removed 5 bases at V and 4 bases at J, with 9 bases between. The CDR3 DNA reads TGTGCCAGCAGCCGACTAAGGTACGAGCAGTACTTC. Protein product: CASSRLRYEQYF. Supplemented by reference TRBV11-2 and TRBJ2-7, the full variable domain reads EAGVAQSPRYKIIEKRQSVAFWCNPISGHATLYWYQQILGQGPKLLIQFQNNGVVDDSQLPKDRFSAERLKGVDSTLKIQPAKLEDSAVYLCASSRLRYEQYFGPGTRLTVT.

The chain has TRBV20-1 and TRBJ1-1, with D possibly being TRBD1 (5 bases). Deletions cut 3 bases from V and 11 bases from J, with 13 bases between. Germline V gene lookup returns CDR1 DFQATT and CDR2 SNEGSKA (reference sequence). The CDR3 extends over 11 amino acids. The CDR3 region has the DNA TGCAGTGCTAGTACGCAGGGCCCCGCTTTCTTT. Residues: CSASTQGPAFF.

The V gene is TRBV19, the J gene TRBJ2-3, with D unclear. The V end was cut by 1 base, the J end by 4 bases, with 3 bases between. This CDR3 region has 12 residues. Germline values: CDR1 LNHDA, CDR2 SQIVND (reference sequence). The CDR3 DNA reads TGTGCCAGTAGTATAGGGCCAGATACGCAGTATTTT. Translation gives CASSIGPDTQYF.

The chain is built from TRBV2 and TRBJ1-5; no reliable D call. The CDR3 spans 13 residues. Germline V CDR1 and CDR2: SNHLY, FYNNEI. V was cut by 7 bases and J by 5 bases, with 12 bases left in between. CDR3 region: CASTREGDQPQHF. Here the CDR3 DNA reads TGTGCCAGCACCCGGGAAGGAGATCAGCCCCAGCATTTT.

The CDR3 loop reads CASSQVDRDHEKLFF. The DNA for the CDR3 is TGCGCCAGCAGCCAAGTGGATCGGGACCATGAAAAACTGTTTTTT. The chain carries TRBV4-1 and TRBJ1-4; tentative D call: TRBD1 (5 bases). Germline CDR1 reads MGHRA; CDR2 reads YSYEKL. The CDR3 totals 15 residues. Trimming shortened V by 1 base and J by 6 bases, and 12 bases separated the two germline ends.

This chain uses TRBV7-3 with TRBJ2-7, with D unclear. Germline V lookup: CDR1 SGHTA, CDR2 FQGTGA. The CDR3 extends over 14 amino acids. The V end lost 5 bases, the J end lost 4 bases, and 15 bases lay between the germline ends. For the CDR3, the DNA is TGTGCCAGCAGCCCTGACAATGGTGGTTACGAGCAGTACTTC. It is translated as CASSPDNGGYEQYF.

The chain uses TRBV6-1 and TRBJ2-7, with 10 bases aligning to TRBD2. The V and J ends lost 3 bases and 2 bases, in that order; junction bases with no gene match: 4. This CDR3 is built from 15 residues. From germline, CDR1 is MNHNS and CDR2 SASEGT. CDR3 region: CASSEGGLAPYEQYF. The CDR3 coding sequence is TGTGCCAGCAGTGAGGGGGGACTAGCGCCCTACGAGCAGTACTTC.

This clone was counted between two and nine times. V is TRBV21-1 and J is TRBJ1-2; TRBD1 is the table's D call, not checked against the DNA. TRBV21-1 is a pseudogene segment. CDR3 length: 16 residues. The CDR3 coding sequence is TGTGCCAGCAGCAAAAAGGGACAGGGTTCGGACTATGGCTACACCTTC. It encodes CASSKKGQGSDYGYTF.

The chain combines TRBV27 with TRBJ1-5; perhaps TRBD1 as D (6 bases). V dropped 5 bases and J dropped 5 bases, with 19 bases sitting between them. Germline V gene sequence: CDR1 MNHEY, CDR2 SMNVEV (reference sequence). This CDR3 has 16 amino acids. The CDR3 sequence: CASSPWGLRGDQPQHF. The CDR3, as DNA: TGTGCCAGCAGTCCATGGGGACTCAGGGGAGATCAGCCCCAGCATTTT.

The rearrangement uses TRBV11-3 and TRBJ2-2; D ambiguous. The CDR3 spans 15 residues. Germline loops: CDR1 SGHNT, CDR2 YENEEA. The V end was cut by 5 bases, the J end by 1 base, with 11 bases between. This CDR3 is CASSRGDGNTGELFF. The CDR3 DNA follows: TGTGCCAGCAGCCGCGGTGACGGGAACACCGGGGAGCTGTTTTTT.

The chain is built from TRBV5-1 and TRBJ1-2; 11 bases are shared with TRBD1. Germline V lookup: CDR1 SGHRS, CDR2 YFSETQ. V dropped 3 bases and J dropped 8; count of bases not matched to a gene: 6. This CDR3 region has 14 residues. The CDR3 coding sequence is TGCGCCAGCAGCTCCGTCGGACAGGGGGCCGGCTACACCTTC. Protein sequence: CASSSVGQGAGYTF.

V is TRBV19 and J is TRBJ2-7; possibly TRBD1 for D (5 bases). Germline CDR1 LNHDA, CDR2 SQIVND (reference sequence). Trimming shortened V by 2 bases and J by 1 base, and 6 bases separated the two germline ends. The CDR3 runs 13 residues. The CDR3: CASSISGSYEQYF. In nucleotides, the CDR3 is TGTGCCAGTAGTATATCAGGGTCCTACGAGCAGTACTTC.

The chain has TRBV20-1 and TRBJ2-3; D not certain. Trimming stripped 3 bases from V and 6 bases from J, with 4 bases between. Germline loops: CDR1 DFQATT, CDR2 SNEGSKA (reference sequence). The CDR3 is 10 amino acids. The CDR3 region has the DNA TGCAGTGCTAGTGTGGATACGCAGTATTTT. Protein product: CSASVDTQYF.

This sequence joins TRBV7-8 and TRBJ2-1; D is possibly TRBD1 or TRBD2 (5 bases each). The CDR3 is 18 residues long. Germline values: CDR1 SGHVS, CDR2 FQNEAQ. Trimming took 5 bases from V and 1 from J, leaving 21 bases between them. CDR3 sequence: CASSPNGAWQISYNEQFF. DNA of the CDR3: TGTGCCAGCAGCCCCAACGGGGCCTGGCAAATTTCCTACAATGAGCAGTTCTTC.

The chain uses TRBV29-1 and TRBJ1-1; TRBD1 is a possible D gene (5 bases). CDR3 length equals 11 residues. In germline, CDR1 is SQVTM, CDR2 ANQGSEA. The germline V and J ends were trimmed by 5 bases and 4 bases, with 8 bases remaining between them. The CDR3 loop reads CSVRGGTEAFF. The CDR3 nucleotides read TGCAGCGTTCGCGGGGGCACTGAAGCTTTCTTT.

The chain carries TRBV7-9 and TRBJ1-1; no clear D gene. CDR1 is SEHNR and CDR2 is FQNEAQ in the germline V gene (reference sequence). The CDR3 length is 13 residues. Trimming stripped 5 bases from V and 0 bases from J, with 7 bases between. The CDR3 sequence is CASSPEVNTEAFF. CDR3 in DNA: TGTGCCAGCAGCCCAGAGGTGAACACTGAAGCTTTCTTT.